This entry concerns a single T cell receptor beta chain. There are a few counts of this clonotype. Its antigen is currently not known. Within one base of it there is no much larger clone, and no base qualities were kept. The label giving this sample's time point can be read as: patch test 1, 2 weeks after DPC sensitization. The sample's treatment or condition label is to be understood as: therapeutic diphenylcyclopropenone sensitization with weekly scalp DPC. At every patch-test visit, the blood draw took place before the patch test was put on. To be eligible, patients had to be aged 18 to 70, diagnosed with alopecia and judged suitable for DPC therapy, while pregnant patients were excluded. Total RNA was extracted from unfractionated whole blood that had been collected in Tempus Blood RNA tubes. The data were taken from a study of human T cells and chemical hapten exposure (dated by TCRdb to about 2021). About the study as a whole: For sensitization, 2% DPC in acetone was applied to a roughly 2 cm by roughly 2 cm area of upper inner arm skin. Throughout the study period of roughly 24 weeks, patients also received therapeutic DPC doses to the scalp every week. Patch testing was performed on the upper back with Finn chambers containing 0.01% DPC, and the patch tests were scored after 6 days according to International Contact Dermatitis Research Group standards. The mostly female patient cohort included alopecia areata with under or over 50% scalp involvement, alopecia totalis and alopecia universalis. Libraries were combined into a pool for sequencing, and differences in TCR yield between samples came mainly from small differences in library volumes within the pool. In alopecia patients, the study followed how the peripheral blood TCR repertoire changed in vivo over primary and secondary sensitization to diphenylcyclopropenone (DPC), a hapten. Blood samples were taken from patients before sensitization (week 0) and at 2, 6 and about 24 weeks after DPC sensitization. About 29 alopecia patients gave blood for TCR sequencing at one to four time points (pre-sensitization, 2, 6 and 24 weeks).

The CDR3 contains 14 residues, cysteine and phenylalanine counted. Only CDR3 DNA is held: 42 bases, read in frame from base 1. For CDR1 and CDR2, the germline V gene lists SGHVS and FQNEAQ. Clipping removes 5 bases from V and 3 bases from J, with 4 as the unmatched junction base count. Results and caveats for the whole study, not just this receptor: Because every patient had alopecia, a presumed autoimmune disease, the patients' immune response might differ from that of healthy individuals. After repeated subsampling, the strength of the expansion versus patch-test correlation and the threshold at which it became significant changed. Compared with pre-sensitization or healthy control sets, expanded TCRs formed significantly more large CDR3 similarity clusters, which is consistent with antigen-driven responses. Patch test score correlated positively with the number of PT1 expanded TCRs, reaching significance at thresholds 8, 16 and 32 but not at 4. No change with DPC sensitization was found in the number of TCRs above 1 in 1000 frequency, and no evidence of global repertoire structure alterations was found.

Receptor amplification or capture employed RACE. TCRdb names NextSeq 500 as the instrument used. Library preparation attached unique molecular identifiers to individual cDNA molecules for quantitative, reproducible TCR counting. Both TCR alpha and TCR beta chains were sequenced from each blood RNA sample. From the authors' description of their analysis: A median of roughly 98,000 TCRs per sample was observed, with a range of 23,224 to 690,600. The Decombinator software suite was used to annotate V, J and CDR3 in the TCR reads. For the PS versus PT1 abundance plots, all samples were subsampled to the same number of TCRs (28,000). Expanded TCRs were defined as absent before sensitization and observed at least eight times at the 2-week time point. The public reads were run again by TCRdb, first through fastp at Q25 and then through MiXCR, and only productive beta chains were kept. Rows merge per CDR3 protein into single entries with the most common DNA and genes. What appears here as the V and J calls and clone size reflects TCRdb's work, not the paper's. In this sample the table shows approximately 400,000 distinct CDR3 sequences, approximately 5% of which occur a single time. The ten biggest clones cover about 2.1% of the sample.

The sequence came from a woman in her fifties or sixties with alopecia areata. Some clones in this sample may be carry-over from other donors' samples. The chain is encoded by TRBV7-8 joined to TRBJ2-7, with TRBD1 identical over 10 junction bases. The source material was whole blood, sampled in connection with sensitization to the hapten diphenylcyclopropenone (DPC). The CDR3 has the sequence CASSPRTGGYEQYF. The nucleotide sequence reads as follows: TGTGCCAGCAGCCCCCGGACAGGGGGCTACGAGCAGTACTTC.